A single TCR beta chain is shown here with its context. This record belongs to a study of blood T cells in healthy people across ages. The CDR3 extends over 13 amino acids. V lost 5 bases to trimming and J lost 4 bases, with 12 bases between them. Germline values: CDR1 SGHRS, CDR2 YFSETQ. A second PCR of about 7 to 12 cycles used a sample-barcoded 5' primer and a J-beta primer mix. Each CDR3 protein gets one entry after TCRdb re-called the 5' RACE reads with MiXCR. Among more than 1.4 million distinct CDR3 sequences, 35% to 45% were seen once, and the ten largest hold approximately 7.9%. This rearrangement joins TRBV5-1 to TRBJ1-1; D gene uncertain. The source is a woman aged 18-29 years in good health. Sequenced input: blood. CDR3 sequence (DNA): TGCGCCAGCAGTGGGCATCTCGGCACTGAAGCTTTCTTT. As protein: CASSGHLGTEAFF.